Listed below are T cell receptor beta chains from one sample, sequenced in a study of T cell responses to AZD1222 COVID-19 vaccine. TCRdb's table, derived via immunoSEQ multiplex PCR, lists solely in-frame clones and lacks some. The profile shows 79,000 or so clones, 60% to 85% of them singletons. Sequences were derived from peripheral blood, sampled 28 days after the second dose of the MenACWY control vaccine. These receptors were collected from an adult who received the MenACWY meningococcal vaccine as a control. Both conserved end residues are part of each CDR3. D genes are given only for firm matches. The listing skips clone size in some rows; elsewhere it reads once, few, many or a size class.

j_gene,v_gene,d_gene,abundance,CDR3aa,CDR3nt
TRBJ1-5,TRBV2,.,few,CASSVGRSNQPQHF,TGTGCCAGCAGTGTAGGGCGGAGCAATCAGCCCCAGCATTTT
TRBJ2-5,TRBV4-3,.,.,CASSQDRGVGETQYF,TGCGCCAGCAGCCAAGATCGCGGGGTCGGAGAGACCCAGTACTTC
TRBJ1-5,TRBV6-5,.,.,CASSQTGQNNQPQHF,TGTGCCAGCAGTCAGACGGGACAAAACAATCAGCCCCAGCATTTT
TRBJ2-2,TRBV10-1,.,.,CASNEGGTGELFF,TGCGCCAGCAATGAGGGGGGAACCGGGGAGCTGTTTTTT
TRBJ1-2,TRBV5-5,TRBD1,.,CASSFGTGGYGYTF,TGTGCCAGCAGCTTCGGGACAGGGGGCTATGGCTACACCTTC
TRBJ2-3,TRBV15,.,.,CATSVSTGSGTDTQYF,TGTGCCACCAGCGTAAGTACAGGGAGCGGCACAGATACGCAGTATTTT
TRBJ1-1,TRBV6-5,TRBD1,.,CATRPPDRGAFF,TGTGCCACCAGACCGCCGGACAGGGGAGCTTTCTTT
TRBJ2-3,TRBV3-1/TRBV3-2,TRBD1,.,CASSQVRTGDTQYF,TGTGCCAGCAGCCAAGTTCGGACAGGGGATACGCAGTATTTT
TRBJ2-3,TRBV30,.,few,CAWNHRGDTDTQYF,TGTGCCTGGAATCATAGAGGTGACACAGATACGCAGTATTTT
TRBJ2-1,TRBV5-6,TRBD1,.,CASSLGDRSYNEQFF,TGTGCCAGCAGCTTGGGGGACAGGTCATACAATGAGCAGTTCTTC
TRBJ2-1,TRBV18,.,.,CASSPGGGDNEQFF,TGTGCCAGCTCACCCGGGGGAGGAGACAATGAGCAGTTCTTC
TRBJ1-3,TRBV5-4,.,.,CASSSGGSFSGNTIYF,TGTGCCAGCAGCTCTGGGGGATCCTTCTCTGGAAACACCATATATTTT
TRBJ2-3,TRBV19,.,.,CASSRRGEITDTQYF,TGTGCCAGCTCTCGCAGAGGGGAAATCACAGATACGCAGTATTTT
TRBJ1-6,TRBV5-1,.,.,CASSLGIHELGNSPLHF,TGCGCCAGCAGCTTAGGAATTCATGAGTTGGGTAATTCACCCCTCCACTTT
TRBJ2-3,TRBV7-9,TRBD1,.,CASSALRDRGQSTDTQYF,TGTGCCAGCAGCGCCCTCCGGGACAGGGGGCAAAGCACAGATACGCAGTATTTT
TRBJ1-6,TRBV23-1,.,.,CASTYGLVLMALHF,TGCGCCAGCACCTACGGCCTGGTGCTGATGGCCCTCCACTTT
TRBJ1-1,TRBV7-3,.,.,CASSLTGNTEAFF,TGTGCCAGCAGCTTAACGGGGAACACTGAAGCTTTCTTT
TRBJ1-4,TRBV28,TRBD1,.,CASGTEDLRKIVF,TGTGCCAGCGGGACAGAGGATTTAAGGAAAATTGTTTTT
TRBJ1-1,TRBV27,.,.,CASRQTRFSMNTEAFF,TGTGCCAGCAGACAGACACGTTTCTCGATGAACACTGAAGCTTTCTTT
TRBJ2-2,TRBV7-2,.,.,CASSLARSGELFF,TGTGCCAGCAGCTTAGCCCGGTCCGGGGAGCTGTTTTTT
TRBJ2-1,TRBV9,.,few,CASSVATLGRNEQFF,TGTGCCAGCAGCGTAGCCACCCTTGGGCGGAATGAGCAGTTCTTC
TRBJ2-1,TRBV30,TRBD2,once,CAWRGLAGGPGGRNEQFF,TGTGCCTGGAGAGGTCTAGCGGGAGGGCCGGGGGGACGAAATGAGCAGTTCTTC
TRBJ1-3,TRBV5-1,TRBD1,once,CASSPGRGRGNTIYF,TGCGCCAGCAGCCCCGGGAGGGGGCGAGGAAACACCATATATTTT
TRBJ2-3,TRBV19,.,.,CASSIGTDLSVTDTQYF,TGTGCCAGTAGTATAGGGACAGACCTGTCGGTGACAGATACGCAGTATTTT
TRBJ2-5,TRBV5-1,.,.,CASSLGLSVKRETQYF,TGCGCCAGCAGCTTGGGGTTATCGGTAAAAAGAGAGACCCAGTACTTC
TRBJ1-2,TRBV4-3,.,.,CASSQDAGKYYGYTF,TGCGCCAGCAGCCAAGATGCCGGCAAGTACTATGGCTACACCTTC
TRBJ2-2,TRBV9,.,.,CASSVVPSRLSGAYTGELFF,TGTGCCAGCAGCGTAGTCCCATCCCGACTTTCGGGGGCCTACACCGGGGAGCTGTTTTTT
TRBJ1-1,TRBV12-5,.,.,CASGLEGRGTEAFF,TGTGCTAGTGGTTTGGAGGGAAGAGGGACTGAAGCTTTCTTT
TRBJ1-4,TRBV4-2,.,few,CASSQEAQEERELFF,TGTGCCAGCAGCCAAGAGGCCCAGGAAGAAAGGGAACTGTTTTTT
TRBJ2-3,TRBV5-6,.,few,CASSGGGLLGPTDTQYF,TGTGCCAGCAGCGGAGGGGGCTTATTAGGGCCAACAGATACGCAGTATTTT
TRBJ1-1,TRBV7-2,TRBD1,.,CASSLGFRRGPAFF,TGTGCCAGCAGCTTAGGGTTCCGCAGGGGGCCAGCTTTCTTT
TRBJ1-2,TRBV5-1,.,.,CASSSGLLDRDQSLGYTF,TGCGCCAGCAGCTCCGGCCTTTTGGACCGCGACCAAAGCCTGGGCTACACCTTC
TRBJ2-3,TRBV27,.,.,CASMGPSLGTQYF,TGTGCCAGCATGGGACCGTCGCTGGGTACGCAGTATTTT
TRBJ2-5,TRBV5-1,TRBD1,.,CASSLDRGGAETQYF,TGCGCCAGCAGCTTGGACAGGGGTGGGGCAGAGACCCAGTACTTC
TRBJ1-3,TRBV6-2/TRBV6-3,.,.,CASSRQNSGNTIYF,TGTGCCAGCAGTCGACAGAACTCTGGAAACACCATATATTTT
TRBJ1-2,TRBV6-5,.,.,CASSSGALPNYGYTF,TGTGCCAGCAGTTCAGGGGCCCTCCCTAACTATGGCTACACCTTC
TRBJ2-3,TRBV2,.,.,CASSEATGTDTQYF,TGTGCCAGCAGTGAAGCGACAGGCACAGATACGCAGTATTTT
TRBJ2-5,TRBV6-1,.,.,CASSETRETQYF,TGTGCCAGCAGTGAAACGCGTGAGACCCAGTACTTC
TRBJ2-3,TRBV24-1,.,.,CATETQYF,TGTGCCACCGAAACGCAGTATTTT
TRBJ2-1,TRBV11-2,.,.,CASANTYEQFF,TGTGCCAGCGCCAACACCTATGAGCAGTTCTTC
TRBJ1-4,TRBV7-2,.,.,CASSPRGGTNEKLFF,TGTGCCAGCAGTCCTCGCGGGGGCACAAATGAAAAACTGTTTTTT
TRBJ1-1,TRBV7-2,TRBD1,.,CASSAMTGLQWDTEAFF,TGTGCCAGCAGTGCCATGACAGGGTTGCAGTGGGACACTGAAGCTTTCTTT